One and the same sample provided the 14 T cell receptor beta chains below, sequenced in a study of blood T cell repertoires in COVID-19 (dated by TCRdb to 2018 to 2021). Libraries were made using the immunoSEQ multiplex PCR assay. Here the immuneACCESS table is served through TCRdb, limited to in-frame sequences with V and J called. Missing clones are a known gap in these copies; in checked studies unresolved V genes cover under half, and the rest lacks a known reason. The sample table holds over 300,000 clones, of which roughly 87% were seen once. The top ten constitute about 6% of the sample. The sequenced sample was PBMCs or T cells enriched from blood (not recorded which). The receptors stem from a woman aged 25 to 39 who had recovered from COVID-19.

The V and J genes are TRBV7-8 and TRBJ2-2, with TRBD2 matching over 9 bases. CDR1 is SGHVS and CDR2 is FQNEAQ in the germline V gene. This CDR3 has 16 residues. The trim removed 2 bases at V and 1 base at J, leaving 2 bases unmatched. CDR3: CASSLRAGGNTGELFF. CDR3 coding DNA: TGTGCCAGCAGCTTAAGAGCGGGGGGGAACACCGGGGAGCTGTTTTTT. Using reference TRBV7-8 and TRBJ2-2 for the parts outside the CDR3, the full variable domain is GAGVSQSPRYKVAKRGQDVALRCDPISGHVSLFWYQQALGQGPEFLTYFQNEAQLDKSGLPSDRFFAERPEGSVSTLKIQRTQQEDSAVYLCASSLRAGGNTGELFFGEGSRLTVL.

The chain joins TRBV5-4 to TRBJ1-1; the D is unclear. Germline CDR1 is SGHNT and CDR2 is YYREEE (reference sequence). Trimming removed 9 bases at V and 2 bases at J, with 20 bases between. This CDR3 has 15 residues. The CDR3 sequence is CATRPGSGGNTEAFF. CDR3 in DNA: TGTGCCACCAGACCGGGGAGCGGAGGCAACACTGAAGCTTTCTTT. The whole variable domain, filled in from reference TRBV5-4 and TRBJ1-1, reads ETGVTQSPTHLIKTRGQQVTLRCSSQSGHNTVSWYQQALGQGPQFIFQYYREEENGRGNFPPRFSGLQFPNYSSELNVNALELDDSALYLCATRPGSGGNTEAFFGQGTRLTVV.

The V gene is TRBV3-1 (or the pseudogene TRBV3-2), the J gene TRBJ2-2, with D perhaps matching TRBD2 (7 bases). V shed 1 base and J shed 3 bases, with 12 bases lying between them. Germline loops: CDR1 LGHDT, CDR2 YNNKEL (reference sequence). CDR3 length: 16 amino acids. CDR3 amino acids: CASSQVGGRDTGELFF. In DNA, the CDR3 is TGTGCCAGCAGCCAAGTGGGGGGGCGCGACACCGGGGAGCTGTTTTTT.

This chain joins TRBV7-2 and TRBJ2-7; 7 bases are a match to TRBD1. V shed 5 bases, J shed 3 bases, and the junction held 16 bases outside the gene matches. The CDR3 contains 17 residues. In germline, CDR1 is SGHTA, CDR2 FQGNSA. The CDR3 reads CASSHRGSGRGIYEQYF. In DNA form, the CDR3 reads TGTGCCAGCAGCCACCGTGGGAGTGGCAGGGGGATCTACGAGCAGTACTTC.

V is TRBV4-1 and J is TRBJ2-5, with 8 nucleotides matching TRBD2. The CDR3 spans 19 residues. V gave up 0 bases and J gave up 4 bases; unmatched junction bases: 16. From germline, CDR1 is MGHRA and CDR2 YSYEKL. CDR3 bases: TGCGCCAGCAGCCAAGATGATCTAGCGGGCCTCAGAAGGGGAGAGACCCAGTACTTC. This translates into CASSQDDLAGLRRGETQYF.

This clone was counted between two and nine times. The V gene is TRBV19, the J gene TRBJ1-6, with D possibly matching TRBD1 (6 bases). CDR1 LNHDA and CDR2 SQIVND come from the germline V gene (reference sequence). This CDR3 region has 14 residues. V was shortened by 4 bases and J by 5 bases, with 9 bases between the two germline ends. CDR3: CASSTGQDNSPLHF. The CDR3 region has the DNA TGTGCCAGTAGTACGGGACAAGATAATTCACCCCTCCACTTT.

The rearrangement joins TRBV3-1 (or the pseudogene TRBV3-2) to TRBJ1-5, with 7 bases fitting TRBD1. Trimming took 0 bases from V and 1 from J; bases not matched to a gene: 3. CDR3 length: 16 amino acids. The V gene's germline CDR1 is LGHDT and CDR2 YNNKEL (reference sequence). The CDR3 is CASSQDPTGSNQPQHF. CDR3 bases: TGTGCCAGCAGCCAAGATCCGACAGGGAGCAATCAGCCCCAGCATTTT.

The chain is built from TRBV7-3 and TRBJ2-3; 8 bases are a match to TRBD2. Per germline, CDR1 SGHTA and CDR2 FQGTGA. The CDR3 spans 15 residues. V lost 4 bases, J lost 0 bases, and 3 bases stayed unmatched. DNA of the CDR3: TGTGCCAGCAGCTCCCAGCGGGGGAGCACAGATACGCAGTATTTT. This gives the protein CASSSQRGSTDTQYF.

This clone showed up just once. The rearrangement joins TRBV3-1 (or the pseudogene TRBV3-2) to TRBJ1-2; TRBD1 matches 9 bases. CDR3 size: 13 residues. The germline V gene has CDR1 LGHDT and CDR2 YNNKEL (reference sequence). V shed 4 bases, J shed 8 bases, and the junction held 5 bases outside the gene matches. The CDR3 loop is CASSRGTGKGYTF. The CDR3 DNA reads as TGTGCCAGCAGCCGGGGGACAGGGAAGGGCTACACCTTC.

The chain joins TRBV21-1 to TRBJ2-7; the tabulated D call, TRBD1, remains unverified against the DNA. TRBV21-1 has pseudogene status. This CDR3 has 12 residues. The CDR3 sequence is CATRGQGHEQYF. CDR3 sequence (DNA): TGTGCCACTCGAGGACAGGGCCACGAGCAGTACTTC.

The chain combines TRBV7-3 with TRBJ2-3, with D possibly matching TRBD2 (7 bases). V lost 5 bases and J lost 4, with 13 bases in between. Germline V gives CDR1 SGHTA, CDR2 FQGTGA. The CDR3 is 14 residues long. CDR3 in DNA: TGTGCCAGCAGCCCCCGAGGGGGGGCAGATACGCAGTATTTT. Translation gives CASSPRGGADTQYF.

The chain has TRBV30 and TRBJ1-2; 8 bases fit TRBD1. After removal of 5 bases from V and 2 bases from J, the junction contained 10 bases not matched to a gene. The CDR3 has 15 residues. Looked up from germline, CDR1 is GTSNPN and CDR2 is SVGIG (reference sequence). The CDR3 sequence: CAWRRGRTGNYGYTF. The CDR3 nucleotides are TGTGCCTGGCGCAGGGGGAGGACAGGGAACTATGGCTACACCTTC.

The V gene is TRBV4-3, the J gene TRBJ1-4; 8 bases line up with TRBD1. Germline V gene data show CDR1 as LGHNA and CDR2 as YSLEER. This CDR3 comprises 16 residues. V trimming: 0 bases; J trimming: 8 bases; junction bases outside the gene matches: 8. The CDR3 sequence is CASSQDSRGQEEKLFF. CDR3 in DNA: TGCGCCAGCAGCCAAGATAGTAGGGGACAGGAGGAAAAACTGTTTTTT.

This clone was counted a few times. This chain links TRBV6-5 with TRBJ2-1; D might be TRBD2 (7 bases). The germline gives CDR1 MNHEY, CDR2 SVGAGI. Trimming took 6 bases from V and 5 from J, leaving 14 bases between them. CDR3 size: 14 residues. CDR3 region: CASRRRGADNEQFF. CDR3 nucleotide sequence: TGTGCCAGCAGGAGACGGGGGGCAGACAATGAGCAGTTCTTC.